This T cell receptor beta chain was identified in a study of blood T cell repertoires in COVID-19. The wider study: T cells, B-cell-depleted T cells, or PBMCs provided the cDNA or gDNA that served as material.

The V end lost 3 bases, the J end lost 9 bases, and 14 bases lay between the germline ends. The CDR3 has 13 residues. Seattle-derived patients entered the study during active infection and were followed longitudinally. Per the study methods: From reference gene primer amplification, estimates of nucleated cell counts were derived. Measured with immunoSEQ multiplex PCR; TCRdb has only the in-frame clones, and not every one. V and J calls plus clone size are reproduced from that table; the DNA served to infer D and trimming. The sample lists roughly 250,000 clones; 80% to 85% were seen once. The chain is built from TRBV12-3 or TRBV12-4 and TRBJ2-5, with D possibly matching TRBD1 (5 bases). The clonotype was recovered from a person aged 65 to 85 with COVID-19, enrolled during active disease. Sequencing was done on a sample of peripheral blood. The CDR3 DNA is TGTGCCAGCAGTTTTTCCTCAGGGTTGTCCCAGTACTTC. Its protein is CASSFSSGLSQYF.